This T cell receptor (beta chain) is from a study of cytomegalovirus exposure and HLA in healthy donors. This clone was counted only a few times. The CDR3 covers 16 residues. Germline assignment: CDR1 LNHDA and CDR2 SQIVND (reference sequence). A multiplex PCR was run with 60 Vbeta primers and 13 Jbeta primers. Profiling relied on immunoSEQ multiplex PCR, and the TCRdb table lists in-frame clones only, not all of them. The sample has roughly 190,000 clones, roughly 10% seen once; the top ten hold roughly 1.4%. The receptor was derived from a woman aged 25 to 39 in good health and CMV-seropositive. The sequenced sample was PBMCs. The V and J genes are TRBV19 and TRBJ2-5; tentative D call: TRBD2 (6 bases). The J call may be mistaken, given a closer DNA end match to TRBJ2-7. CDR3 DNA: TGTGCCAGTAGTGTGGAGGGGACTTATCCTTACTACGAGCAGTACTTC. Protein product: CASSVEGTYPYYEQYF.